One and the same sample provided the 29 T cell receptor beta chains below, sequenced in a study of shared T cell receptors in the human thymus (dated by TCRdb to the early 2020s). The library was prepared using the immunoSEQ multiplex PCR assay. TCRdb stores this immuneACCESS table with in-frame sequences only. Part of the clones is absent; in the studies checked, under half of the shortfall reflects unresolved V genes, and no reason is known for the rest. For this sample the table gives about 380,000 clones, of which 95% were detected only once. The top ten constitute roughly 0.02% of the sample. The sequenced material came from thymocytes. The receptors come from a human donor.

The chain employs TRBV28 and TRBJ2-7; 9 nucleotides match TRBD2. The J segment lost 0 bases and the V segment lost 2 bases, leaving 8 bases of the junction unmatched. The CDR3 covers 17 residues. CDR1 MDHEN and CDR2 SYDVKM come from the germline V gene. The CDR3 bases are TGTGCCAGCAGTTTAACTAGCGGGCCTCAGAGCTCCTACGAGCAGTACTTC. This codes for CASSLTSGPQSSYEQYF. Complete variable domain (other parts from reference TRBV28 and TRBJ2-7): DVKVTQSSRYLVKRTGEKVFLECVQDMDHENMFWYRQDPGLGLRLIYFSYDVKMKEKGDIPEGYSVSREKKERFSLILESASTNQTSMYLCASSLTSGPQSSYEQYFGPGTRLTVT.

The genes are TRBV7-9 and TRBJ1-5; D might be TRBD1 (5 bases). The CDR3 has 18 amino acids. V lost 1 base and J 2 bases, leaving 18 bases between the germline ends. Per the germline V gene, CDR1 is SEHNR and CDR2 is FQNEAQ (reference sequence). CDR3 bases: TGTGCCAGCAGCTTAGAAGGGGCAAATAGCTATCGCAATCAGCCCCAGCATTTT. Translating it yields CASSLEGANSYRNQPQHF.

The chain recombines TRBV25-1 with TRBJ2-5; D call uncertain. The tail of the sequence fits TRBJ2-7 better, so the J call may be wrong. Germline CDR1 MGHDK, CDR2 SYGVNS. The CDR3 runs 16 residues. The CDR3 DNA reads TGTGCCAGCAGTCCCCGGCAGGTGCCCTACGGCGACGAGCAGTACTTC. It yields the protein CASSPRQVPYGDEQYF.

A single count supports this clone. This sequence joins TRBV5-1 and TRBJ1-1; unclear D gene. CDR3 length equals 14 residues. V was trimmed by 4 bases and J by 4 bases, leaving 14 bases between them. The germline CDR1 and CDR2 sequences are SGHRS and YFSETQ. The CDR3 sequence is CASSATTQGTEAFF. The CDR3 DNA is TGCGCCAGCAGCGCAACAACGCAAGGCACTGAAGCTTTCTTT.

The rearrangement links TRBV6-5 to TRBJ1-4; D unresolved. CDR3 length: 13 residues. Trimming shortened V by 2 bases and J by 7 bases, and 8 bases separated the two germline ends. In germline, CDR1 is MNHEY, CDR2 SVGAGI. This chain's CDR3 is CASSYIVGEKLFF. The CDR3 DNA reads TGTGCCAGCAGTTACATCGTAGGTGAAAAACTGTTTTTT.

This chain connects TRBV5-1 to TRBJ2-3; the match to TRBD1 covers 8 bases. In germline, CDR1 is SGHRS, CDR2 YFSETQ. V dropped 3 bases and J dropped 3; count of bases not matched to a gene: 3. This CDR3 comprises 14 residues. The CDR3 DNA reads TGCGCCAGCAGCTCAGGACAGGGAACAGATACGCAGTATTTT. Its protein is CASSSGQGTDTQYF.

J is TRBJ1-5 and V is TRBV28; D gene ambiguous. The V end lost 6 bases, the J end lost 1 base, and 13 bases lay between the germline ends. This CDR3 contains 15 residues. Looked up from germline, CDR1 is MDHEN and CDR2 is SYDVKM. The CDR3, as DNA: TGTGCCAGCAGCTGGGTGCTCACAAGCAATCAGCCCCAGCATTTT. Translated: CASSWVLTSNQPQHF.

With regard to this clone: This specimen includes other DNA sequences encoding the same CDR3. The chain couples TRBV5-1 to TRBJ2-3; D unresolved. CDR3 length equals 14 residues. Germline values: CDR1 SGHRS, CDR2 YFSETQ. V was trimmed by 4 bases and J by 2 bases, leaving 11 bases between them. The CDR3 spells CASSPDGYTDTQYF. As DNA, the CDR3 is TGCGCCAGCAGCCCGGACGGCTACACAGATACGCAGTATTTT.

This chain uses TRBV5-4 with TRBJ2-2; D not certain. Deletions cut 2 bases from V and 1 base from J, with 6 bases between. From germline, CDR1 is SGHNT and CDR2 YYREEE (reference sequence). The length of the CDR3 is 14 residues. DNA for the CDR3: TGTGCCAGCAGCTTACCAGGGAACACCGGGGAGCTGTTTTTT. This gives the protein CASSLPGNTGELFF.

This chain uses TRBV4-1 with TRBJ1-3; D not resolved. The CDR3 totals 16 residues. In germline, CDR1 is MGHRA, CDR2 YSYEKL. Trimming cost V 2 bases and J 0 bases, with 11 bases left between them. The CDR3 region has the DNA TGCGCCAGCAGCCAACCGCGGGAGGACTCTGGAAACACCATATATTTT. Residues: CASSQPREDSGNTIYF.

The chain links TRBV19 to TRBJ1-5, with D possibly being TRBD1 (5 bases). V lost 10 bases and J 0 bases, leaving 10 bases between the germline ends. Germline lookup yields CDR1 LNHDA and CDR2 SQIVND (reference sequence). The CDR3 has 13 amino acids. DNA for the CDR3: TGTGCCACGGGGACTTATAGCAATCAGCCCCAGCATTTT. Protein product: CATGTYSNQPQHF.

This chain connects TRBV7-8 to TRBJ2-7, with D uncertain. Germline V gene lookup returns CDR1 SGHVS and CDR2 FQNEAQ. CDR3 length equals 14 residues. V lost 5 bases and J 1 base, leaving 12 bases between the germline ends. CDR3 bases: TGTGCCAGCAGCGTGCGAGACCTATCCTACGAGCAGTACTTC. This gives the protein CASSVRDLSYEQYF.

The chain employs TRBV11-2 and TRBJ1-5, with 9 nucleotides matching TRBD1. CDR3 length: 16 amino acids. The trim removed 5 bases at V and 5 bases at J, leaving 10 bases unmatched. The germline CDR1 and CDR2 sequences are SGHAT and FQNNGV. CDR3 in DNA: TGTGCCAGCAGCAGACCCGGGACAGGGTTTTATCAGCCCCAGCATTTT. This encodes CASSRPGTGFYQPQHF.

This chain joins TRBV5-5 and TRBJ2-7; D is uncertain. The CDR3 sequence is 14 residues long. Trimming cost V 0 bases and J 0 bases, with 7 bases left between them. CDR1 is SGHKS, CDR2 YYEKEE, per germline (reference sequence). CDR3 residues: CASSLDGNSYEQYF. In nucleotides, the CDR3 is TGTGCCAGCAGCTTGGATGGCAACTCCTACGAGCAGTACTTC.

This chain's CDR3 is CASSPQGQLPSYEQYF. The CDR3 DNA sequence: TGTGCCAGCAGTCCCCAAGGCCAGCTGCCCTCCTACGAGCAGTACTTC. The chain joins TRBV27 to TRBJ2-7; D not resolved. The V and J ends lost 5 bases and 0 bases respectively, with 17 bases between them. CDR1 is MNHEY, CDR2 SMNVEV, per germline (reference sequence). There are 16 residues in the CDR3.

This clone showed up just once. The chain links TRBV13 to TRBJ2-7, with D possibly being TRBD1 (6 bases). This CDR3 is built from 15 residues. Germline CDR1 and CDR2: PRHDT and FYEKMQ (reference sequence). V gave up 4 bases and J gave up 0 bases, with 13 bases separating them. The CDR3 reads CASSSTGNSSYEQYF. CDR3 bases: TGTGCCAGCAGCTCAACAGGGAACAGCTCCTACGAGCAGTACTTC. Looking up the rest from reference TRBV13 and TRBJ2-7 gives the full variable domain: AAGVIQSPRHLIKEKRETATLKCYPIPRHDTVYWYQQGPGQDPQFLISFYEKMQSDKGSIPDRFSAQQFSDYHSELNMSSLELGDSALYFCASSSTGNSSYEQYFGPGTRLTVT.

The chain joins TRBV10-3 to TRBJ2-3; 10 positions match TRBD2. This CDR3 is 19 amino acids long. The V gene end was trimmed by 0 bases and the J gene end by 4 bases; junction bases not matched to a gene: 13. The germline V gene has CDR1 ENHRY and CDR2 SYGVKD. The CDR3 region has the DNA TGTGCCATCAGTGAGTCCGGGCCGTTAACTAGCGGGAACGCAGATACGCAGTATTTT. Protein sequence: CAISESGPLTSGNADTQYF.

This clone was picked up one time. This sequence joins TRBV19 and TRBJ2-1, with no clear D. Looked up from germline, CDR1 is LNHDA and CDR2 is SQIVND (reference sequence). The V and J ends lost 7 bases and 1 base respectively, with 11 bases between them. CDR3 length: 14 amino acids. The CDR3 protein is CASKPRLSYNEQFF. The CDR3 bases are TGTGCCAGTAAACCCCGCTTGTCCTACAATGAGCAGTTCTTC.

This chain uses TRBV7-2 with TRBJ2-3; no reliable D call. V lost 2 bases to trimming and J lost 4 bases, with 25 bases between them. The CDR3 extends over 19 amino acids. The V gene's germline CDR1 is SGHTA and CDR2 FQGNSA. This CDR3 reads CASSLNLAVVRVPPDTQYF. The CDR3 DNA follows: TGTGCCAGCAGCTTAAATCTGGCGGTCGTACGAGTCCCCCCAGATACGCAGTATTTT.

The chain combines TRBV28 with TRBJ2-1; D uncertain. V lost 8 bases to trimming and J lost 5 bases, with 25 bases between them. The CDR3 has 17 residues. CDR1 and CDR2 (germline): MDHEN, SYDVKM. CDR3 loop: CASLPPTRIVEDNEQFF. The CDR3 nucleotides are TGTGCCAGCCTTCCCCCCACCCGAATAGTAGAGGACAATGAGCAGTTCTTC. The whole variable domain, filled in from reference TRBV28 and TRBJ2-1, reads DVKVTQSSRYLVKRTGEKVFLECVQDMDHENMFWYRQDPGLGLRLIYFSYDVKMKEKGDIPEGYSVSREKKERFSLILESASTNQTSMYLCASLPPTRIVEDNEQFFGPGTRLTVL.

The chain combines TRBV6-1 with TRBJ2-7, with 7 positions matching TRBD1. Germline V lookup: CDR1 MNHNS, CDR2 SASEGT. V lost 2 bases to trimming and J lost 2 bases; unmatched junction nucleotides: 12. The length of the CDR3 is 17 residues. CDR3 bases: TGTGCCAGCAGTGAATCTATTATACAGGGGCTCACCTACGAGCAGTACTTC. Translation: CASSESIIQGLTYEQYF.

CDR3 coding DNA: TGTGCCAGCAGACTAGCGGGAGTAAACAATGAGCAGTTCTTC. Translated: CASRLAGVNNEQFF. The chain recombines TRBV6-5 with TRBJ2-1; 11 bases align to TRBD2. In germline, CDR1 is MNHEY, CDR2 SVGAGI. The V segment lost 6 bases and the J segment 5 bases; nucleotides outside the gene matches: 3. This CDR3 region has 14 residues.

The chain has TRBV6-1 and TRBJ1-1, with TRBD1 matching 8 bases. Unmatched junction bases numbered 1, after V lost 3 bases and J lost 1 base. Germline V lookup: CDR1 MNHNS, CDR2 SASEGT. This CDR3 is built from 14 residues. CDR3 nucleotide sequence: TGTGCCAGCAGTGATGGGACAGGGAACACTGAAGCTTTCTTT. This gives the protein CASSDGTGNTEAFF.

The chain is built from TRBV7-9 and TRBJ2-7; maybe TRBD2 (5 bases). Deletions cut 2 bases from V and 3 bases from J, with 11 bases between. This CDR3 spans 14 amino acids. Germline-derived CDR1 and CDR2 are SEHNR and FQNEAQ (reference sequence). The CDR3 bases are TGTGCCAGCAGCTTAAGCGGTACTTACTACGAGCAGTACTTC. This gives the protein CASSLSGTYYEQYF.

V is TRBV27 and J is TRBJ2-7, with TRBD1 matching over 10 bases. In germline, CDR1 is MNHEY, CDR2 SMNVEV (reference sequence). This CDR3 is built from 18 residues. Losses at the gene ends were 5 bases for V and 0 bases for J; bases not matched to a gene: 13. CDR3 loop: CASSVSTGGSGSSYEQYF. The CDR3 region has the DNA TGTGCCAGCAGTGTCTCGACAGGGGGCTCGGGAAGCTCCTACGAGCAGTACTTC.

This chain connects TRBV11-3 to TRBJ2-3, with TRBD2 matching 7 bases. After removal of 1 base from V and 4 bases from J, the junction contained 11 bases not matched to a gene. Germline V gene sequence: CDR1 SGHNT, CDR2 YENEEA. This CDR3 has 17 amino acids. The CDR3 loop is CASSLGAAGYEADTQYF. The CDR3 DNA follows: TGTGCCAGCAGCTTAGGCGCAGCGGGATACGAGGCAGATACGCAGTATTTT.

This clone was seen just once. CDR3 residues: CASRNPGQGATDTQYF. In DNA form, the CDR3 reads TGTGCCAGCAGGAACCCAGGACAGGGGGCAACAGATACGCAGTATTTT. The chain combines TRBV21-1 with TRBJ2-3; the table's TRBD1 call for D was not verified on the DNA. TRBV21-1 has pseudogene status. This CDR3 is built from 16 residues.

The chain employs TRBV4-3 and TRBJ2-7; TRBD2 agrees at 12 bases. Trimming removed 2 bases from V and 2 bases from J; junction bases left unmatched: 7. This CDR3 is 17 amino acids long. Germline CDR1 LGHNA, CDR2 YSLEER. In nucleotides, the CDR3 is TGCGCCAGCAGCCAAACCGCGACTAGCGGGAGTACCTACGAGCAGTACTTC. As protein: CASSQTATSGSTYEQYF.

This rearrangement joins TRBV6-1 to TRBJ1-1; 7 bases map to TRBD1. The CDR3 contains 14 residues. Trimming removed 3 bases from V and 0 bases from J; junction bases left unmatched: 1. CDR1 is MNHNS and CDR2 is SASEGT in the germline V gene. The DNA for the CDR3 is TGTGCCAGCAGTGAGGGACAGCTGAACACTGAAGCTTTCTTT. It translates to CASSEGQLNTEAFF.